The entry below describes one TCR beta chain. The sample comes from a study of blood T cell repertoires in COVID-19. Study-level information: Samples representing acute and convalescent COVID-19 were sourced from the United States, Italy and Spain.

Original analysis: Reference gene primer amplification gave nucleated cell count estimates. Assay used: immunoSEQ multiplex PCR; TCRdb lists only in-frame clones, some missing. D and trimming come from the DNA, and the V and J calls and clone size come from that table. The repertoire consists of about 220,000 clones, with over 75% occurring once and the leading ten covering 1.9%. Germline V lookup: CDR1 SGHRS, CDR2 YFSETQ. V was clipped by 4 bases and J by 4 bases, with 9 bases between them. This CDR3 contains 13 residues. The genes are TRBV5-1 and TRBJ1-3; D is undetermined. Sequencing was done on a sample of peripheral blood. This sequence originates from a man aged 35 to 55 with active or convalescent COVID-19. The CDR3 bases are TGCGCCAGCAGCGAGGTAGGAGGAAACACCATATATTTT. Translating it yields CASSEVGGNTIYF. Full variable domain (missing parts from reference TRBV5-1 and TRBJ1-3): KAGVTQTPRYLIKTRGQQVTLSCSPISGHRSVSWYQQTPGQGLQFLFEYFSETQRNKGNFPGRFSGRQFSNSRSEMNVSTLELGDSALYLCASSEVGGNTIYFGEGSWLTVV.